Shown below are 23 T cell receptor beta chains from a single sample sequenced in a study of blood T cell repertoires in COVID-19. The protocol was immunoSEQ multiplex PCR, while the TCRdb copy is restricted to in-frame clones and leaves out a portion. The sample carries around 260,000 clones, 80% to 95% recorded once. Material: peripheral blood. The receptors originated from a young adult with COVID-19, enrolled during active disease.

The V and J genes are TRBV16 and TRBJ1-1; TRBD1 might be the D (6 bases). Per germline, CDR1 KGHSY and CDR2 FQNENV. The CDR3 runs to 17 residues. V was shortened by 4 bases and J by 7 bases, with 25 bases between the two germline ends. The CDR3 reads CASSRLGGAGRMGEAFF. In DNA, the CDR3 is TGTGCCAGCAGCCGTCTCGGGGGGGCAGGAAGAATGGGTGAAGCTTTCTTT.

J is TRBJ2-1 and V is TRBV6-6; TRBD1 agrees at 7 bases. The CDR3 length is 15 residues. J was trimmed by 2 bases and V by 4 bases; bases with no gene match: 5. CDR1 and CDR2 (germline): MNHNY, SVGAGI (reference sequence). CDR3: CASSSGTAAYNEQFF. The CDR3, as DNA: TGTGCCAGCAGTTCCGGGACAGCTGCCTACAATGAGCAGTTCTTC.

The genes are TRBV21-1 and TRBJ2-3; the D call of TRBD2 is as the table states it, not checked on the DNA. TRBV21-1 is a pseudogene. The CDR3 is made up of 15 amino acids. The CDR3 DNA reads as TGTGCCAGCAGCCCACTTCCGAGTCCCACAGATACGCAGTATTTT. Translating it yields CASSPLPSPTDTQYF.

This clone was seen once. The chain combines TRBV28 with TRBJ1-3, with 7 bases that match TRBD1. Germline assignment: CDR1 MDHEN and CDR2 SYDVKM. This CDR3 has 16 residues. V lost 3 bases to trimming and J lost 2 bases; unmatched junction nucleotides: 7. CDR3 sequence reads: CASSFLQGTAGNTIYF. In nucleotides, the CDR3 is TGTGCCAGCAGTTTCCTACAGGGGACCGCTGGAAACACCATATATTTT. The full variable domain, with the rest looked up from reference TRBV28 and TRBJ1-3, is DVKVTQSSRYLVKRTGEKVFLECVQDMDHENMFWYRQDPGLGLRLIYFSYDVKMKEKGDIPEGYSVSREKKERFSLILESASTNQTSMYLCASSFLQGTAGNTIYFGEGSWLTVV.

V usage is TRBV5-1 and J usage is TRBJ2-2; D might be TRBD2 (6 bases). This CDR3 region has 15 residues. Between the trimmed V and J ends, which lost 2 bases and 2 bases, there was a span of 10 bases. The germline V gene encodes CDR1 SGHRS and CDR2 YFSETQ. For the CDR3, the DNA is TGCGCCAGCAGCTTTTTGGGACTTAACACCGGGGAGCTGTTTTTT. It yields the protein CASSFLGLNTGELFF.

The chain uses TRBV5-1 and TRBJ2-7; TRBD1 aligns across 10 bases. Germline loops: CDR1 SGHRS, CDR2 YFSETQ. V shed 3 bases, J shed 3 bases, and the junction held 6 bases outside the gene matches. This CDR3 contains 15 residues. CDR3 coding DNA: TGCGCCAGCAGCTCGGGACAGGGGAGGGTCTACGAGCAGTACTTC. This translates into CASSSGQGRVYEQYF. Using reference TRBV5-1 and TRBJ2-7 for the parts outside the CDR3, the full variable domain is KAGVTQTPRYLIKTRGQQVTLSCSPISGHRSVSWYQQTPGQGLQFLFEYFSETQRNKGNFPGRFSGRQFSNSRSEMNVSTLELGDSALYLCASSSGQGRVYEQYFGPGTRLTVT.

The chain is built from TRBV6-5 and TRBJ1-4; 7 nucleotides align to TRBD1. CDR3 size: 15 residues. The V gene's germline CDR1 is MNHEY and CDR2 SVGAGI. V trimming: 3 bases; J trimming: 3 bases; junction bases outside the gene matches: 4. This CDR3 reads CASSYSGTANEKLFF. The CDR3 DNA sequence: TGTGCCAGCAGTTATTCCGGGACAGCTAATGAAAAACTGTTTTTT.

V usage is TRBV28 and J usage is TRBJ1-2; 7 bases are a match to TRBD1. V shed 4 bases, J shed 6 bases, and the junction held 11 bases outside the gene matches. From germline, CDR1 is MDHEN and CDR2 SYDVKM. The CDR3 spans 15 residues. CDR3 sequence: CASSSRQGRNDGYTF. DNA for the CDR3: TGTGCCAGCAGTTCTCGACAGGGAAGAAACGATGGCTACACCTTC.

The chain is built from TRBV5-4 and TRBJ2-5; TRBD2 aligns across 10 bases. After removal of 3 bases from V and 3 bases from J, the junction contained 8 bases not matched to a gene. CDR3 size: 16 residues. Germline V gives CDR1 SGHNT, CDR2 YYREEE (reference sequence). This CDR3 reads CASSSPLAGEEETQYF. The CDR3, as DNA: TGTGCCAGCAGCTCCCCCCTAGCGGGAGAGGAAGAGACCCAGTACTTC.

CDR3 in DNA: TGTGCCAGCAGCCTAGGGACTAGCGGGAGTCCAGATACGCAGTATTTT. Translating it yields CASSLGTSGSPDTQYF. The genes are TRBV4-2 and TRBJ2-3, with 14 nucleotides matching TRBD2. Germline trimming cut 4 bases from V and 4 bases from J; bases unmatched to any gene: 4. This CDR3 spans 16 amino acids. CDR1 and CDR2 (germline): LGHNA, YNFKEQ.

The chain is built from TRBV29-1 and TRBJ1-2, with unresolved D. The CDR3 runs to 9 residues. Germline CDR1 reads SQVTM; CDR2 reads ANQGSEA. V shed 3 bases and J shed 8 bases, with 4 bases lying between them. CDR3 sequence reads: CSVELGYTF. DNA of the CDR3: TGCAGCGTTGAGTTAGGCTACACCTTC.

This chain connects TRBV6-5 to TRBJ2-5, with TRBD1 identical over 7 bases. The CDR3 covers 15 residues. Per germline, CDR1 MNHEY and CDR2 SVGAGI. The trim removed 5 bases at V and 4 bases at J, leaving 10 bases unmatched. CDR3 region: CASSTPRQGVETQYF. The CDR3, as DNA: TGTGCCAGCAGTACCCCCCGGCAGGGGGTAGAGACCCAGTACTTC.

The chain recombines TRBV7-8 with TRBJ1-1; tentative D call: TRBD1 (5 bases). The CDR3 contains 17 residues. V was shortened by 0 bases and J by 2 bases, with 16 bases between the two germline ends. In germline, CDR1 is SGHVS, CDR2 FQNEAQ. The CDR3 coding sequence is TGTGCCAGCAGCTTAGCGGGGCAGGGCGATGGTAACACTGAAGCTTTCTTT. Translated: CASSLAGQGDGNTEAFF.

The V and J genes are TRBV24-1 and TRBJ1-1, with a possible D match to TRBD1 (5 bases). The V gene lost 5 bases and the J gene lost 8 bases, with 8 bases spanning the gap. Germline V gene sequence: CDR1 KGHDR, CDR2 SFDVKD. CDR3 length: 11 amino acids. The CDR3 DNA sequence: TGTGCCACCAGTGCCCAGGGCGAAGCTTTCTTT. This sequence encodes CATSAQGEAFF.

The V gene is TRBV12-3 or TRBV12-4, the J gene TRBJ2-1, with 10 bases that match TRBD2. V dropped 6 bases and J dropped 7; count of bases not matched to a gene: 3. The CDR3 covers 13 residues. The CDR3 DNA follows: TGTGCCAGCAGCTTGACTAGCGGGAATGAGCAGTTCTTC. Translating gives CASSLTSGNEQFF.

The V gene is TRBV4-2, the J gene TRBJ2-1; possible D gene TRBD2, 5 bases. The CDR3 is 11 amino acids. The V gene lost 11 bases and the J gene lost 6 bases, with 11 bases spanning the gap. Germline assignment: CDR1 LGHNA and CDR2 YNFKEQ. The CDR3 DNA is TGTGCCTCGGCGGCGGGCAATGAGCAGTTCTTC. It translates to CASAAGNEQFF.

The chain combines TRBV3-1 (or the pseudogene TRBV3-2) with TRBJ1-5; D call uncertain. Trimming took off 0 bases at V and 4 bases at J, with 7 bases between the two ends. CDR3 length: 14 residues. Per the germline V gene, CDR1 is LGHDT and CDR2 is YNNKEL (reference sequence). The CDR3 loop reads CASSQDSQNQPQHF. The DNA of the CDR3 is TGTGCCAGCAGCCAAGATTCCCAGAATCAGCCCCAGCATTTT.

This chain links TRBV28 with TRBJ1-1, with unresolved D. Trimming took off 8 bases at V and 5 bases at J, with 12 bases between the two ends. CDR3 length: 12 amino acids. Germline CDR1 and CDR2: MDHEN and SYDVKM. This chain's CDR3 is CASWVAGTEAFF. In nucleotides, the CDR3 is TGTGCCAGCTGGGTGGCGGGGACTGAAGCTTTCTTT.

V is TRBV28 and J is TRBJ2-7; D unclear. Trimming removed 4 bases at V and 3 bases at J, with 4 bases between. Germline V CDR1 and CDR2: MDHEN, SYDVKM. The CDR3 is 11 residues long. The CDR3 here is CASSYSYEQYF. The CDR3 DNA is TGTGCCAGCAGTTATAGCTACGAGCAGTACTTC.

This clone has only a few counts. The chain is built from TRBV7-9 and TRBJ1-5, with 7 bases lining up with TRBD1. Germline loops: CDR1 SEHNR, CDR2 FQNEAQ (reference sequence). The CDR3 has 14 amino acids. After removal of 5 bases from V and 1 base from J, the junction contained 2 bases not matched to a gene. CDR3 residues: CASSPTGSNQPQHF. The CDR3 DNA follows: TGTGCCAGCAGCCCGACAGGGAGCAATCAGCCCCAGCATTTT.

CDR3: CASSLTQHSYEQYF. The CDR3, as DNA: TGTGCCAGCAGCTTGACACAACACTCCTACGAGCAGTACTTC. V is TRBV5-4 and J is TRBJ2-7; D not certain. CDR3 length: 14 residues. Trimming removed 1 base at V and 0 bases at J, with 8 bases between. CDR1 SGHNT and CDR2 YYREEE come from the germline V gene (reference sequence).

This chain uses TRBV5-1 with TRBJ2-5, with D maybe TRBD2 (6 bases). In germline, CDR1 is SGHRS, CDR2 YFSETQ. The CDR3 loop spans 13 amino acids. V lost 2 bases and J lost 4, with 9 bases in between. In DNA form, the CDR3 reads TGCGCCAGCAGCTTTGGGGGAGGAGAGACCCAGTACTTC. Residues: CASSFGGGETQYF.

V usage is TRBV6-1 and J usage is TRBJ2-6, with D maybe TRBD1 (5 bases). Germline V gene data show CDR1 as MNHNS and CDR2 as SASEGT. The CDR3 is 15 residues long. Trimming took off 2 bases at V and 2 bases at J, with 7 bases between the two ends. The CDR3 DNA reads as TGTGCCAGCAGTGAAACAGGAACTGGGGCCAACGTCCTGACTTTC. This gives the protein CASSETGTGANVLTF.